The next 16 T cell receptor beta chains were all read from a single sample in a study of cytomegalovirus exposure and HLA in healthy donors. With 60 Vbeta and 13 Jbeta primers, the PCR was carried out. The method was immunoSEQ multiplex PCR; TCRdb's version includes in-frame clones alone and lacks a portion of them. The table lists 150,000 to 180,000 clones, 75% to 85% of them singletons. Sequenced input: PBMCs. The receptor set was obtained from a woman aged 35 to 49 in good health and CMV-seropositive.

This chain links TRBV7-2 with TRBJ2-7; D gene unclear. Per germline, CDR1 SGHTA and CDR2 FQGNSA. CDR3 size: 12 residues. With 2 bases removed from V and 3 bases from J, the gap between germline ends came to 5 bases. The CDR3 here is CASSLTDYEQYF. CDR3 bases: TGTGCCAGCAGCTTAACAGACTACGAGCAGTACTTC. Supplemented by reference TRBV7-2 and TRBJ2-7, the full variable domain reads GAGVSQSPSNKVTEKGKDVELRCDPISGHTALYWYRQSLGQGLEFLIYFQGNSAPDKSGLPSDRFSAERTGGSVSTLTIQRTQQEDSAVYLCASSLTDYEQYFGPGTRLTVT.

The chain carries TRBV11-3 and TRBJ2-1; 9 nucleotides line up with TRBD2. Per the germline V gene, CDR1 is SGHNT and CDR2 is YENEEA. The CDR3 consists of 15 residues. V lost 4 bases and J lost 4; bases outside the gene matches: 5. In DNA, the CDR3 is TGTGCCAGCAGCTCCCTAGCGGGGTTTTACAATGAGCAGTTCTTC. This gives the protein CASSSLAGFYNEQFF.

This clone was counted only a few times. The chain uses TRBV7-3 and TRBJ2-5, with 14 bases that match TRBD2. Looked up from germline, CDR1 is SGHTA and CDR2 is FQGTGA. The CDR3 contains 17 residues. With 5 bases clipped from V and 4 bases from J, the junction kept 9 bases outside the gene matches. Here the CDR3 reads CASSPGTSGRSGETQYF. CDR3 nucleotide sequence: TGTGCCAGCAGCCCCGGGACTAGCGGGAGATCAGGAGAGACCCAGTACTTC.

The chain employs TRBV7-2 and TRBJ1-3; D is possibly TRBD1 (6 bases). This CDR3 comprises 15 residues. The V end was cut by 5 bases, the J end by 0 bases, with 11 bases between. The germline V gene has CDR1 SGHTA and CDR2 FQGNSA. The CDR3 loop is CASSPTGSSGNTIYF. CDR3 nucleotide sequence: TGTGCCAGCAGCCCAACAGGGAGCTCTGGAAACACCATATATTTT.

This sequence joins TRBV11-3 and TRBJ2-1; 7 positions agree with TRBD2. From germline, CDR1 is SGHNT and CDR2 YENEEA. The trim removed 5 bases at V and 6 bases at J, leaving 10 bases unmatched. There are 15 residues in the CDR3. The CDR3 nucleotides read TGTGCCAGCAGCAAGGTGCCTAGCGGAGTCAATGAGCAGTTCTTC. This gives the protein CASSKVPSGVNEQFF.

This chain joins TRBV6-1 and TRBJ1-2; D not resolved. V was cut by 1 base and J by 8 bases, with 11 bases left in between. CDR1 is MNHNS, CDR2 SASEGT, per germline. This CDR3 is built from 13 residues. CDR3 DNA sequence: TGTGCCAGCAGTGAAGAGTACCTCGGGGGCTACACCTTC. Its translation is CASSEEYLGGYTF.

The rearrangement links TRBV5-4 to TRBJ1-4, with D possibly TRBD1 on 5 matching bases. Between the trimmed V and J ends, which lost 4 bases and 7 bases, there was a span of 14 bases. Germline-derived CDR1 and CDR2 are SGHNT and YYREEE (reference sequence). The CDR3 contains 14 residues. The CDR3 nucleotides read TGTGCCAGCAGCCCGGGGGGAGAGGCTGAAAAACTGTTTTTT. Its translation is CASSPGGEAEKLFF.

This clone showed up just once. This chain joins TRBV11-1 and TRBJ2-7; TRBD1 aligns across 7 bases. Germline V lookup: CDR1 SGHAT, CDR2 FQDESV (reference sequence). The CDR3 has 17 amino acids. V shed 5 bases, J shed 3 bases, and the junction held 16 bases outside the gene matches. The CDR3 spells CASSPWFGDRVIYEQYF. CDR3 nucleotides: TGTGCCAGCAGCCCCTGGTTCGGGGACAGAGTGATCTACGAGCAGTACTTC.

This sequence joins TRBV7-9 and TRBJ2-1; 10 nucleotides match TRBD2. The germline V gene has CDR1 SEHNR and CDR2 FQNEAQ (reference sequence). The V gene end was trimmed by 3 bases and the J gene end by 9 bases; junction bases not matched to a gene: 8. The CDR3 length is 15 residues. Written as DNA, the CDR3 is TGTGCCAGCAGCTTGGTACTAGCGGGATTCAGTGAGCAGTTCTTC. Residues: CASSLVLAGFSEQFF.

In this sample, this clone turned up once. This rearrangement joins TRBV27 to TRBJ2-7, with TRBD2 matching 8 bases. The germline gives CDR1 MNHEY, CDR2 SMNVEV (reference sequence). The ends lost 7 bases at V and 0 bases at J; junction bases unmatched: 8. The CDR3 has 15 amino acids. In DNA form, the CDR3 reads TGTGCCAGCAAGGGCGGCGGGAGGAGCTCCTACGAGCAGTACTTC. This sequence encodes CASKGGGRSSYEQYF.

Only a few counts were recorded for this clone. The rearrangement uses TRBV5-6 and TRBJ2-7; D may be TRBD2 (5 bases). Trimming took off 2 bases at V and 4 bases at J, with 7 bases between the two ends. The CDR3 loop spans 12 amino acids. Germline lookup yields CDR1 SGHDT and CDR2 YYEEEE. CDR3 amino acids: CASSLSGYEQYF. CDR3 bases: TGTGCCAGCAGCTTATCGGGGTACGAGCAGTACTTC.

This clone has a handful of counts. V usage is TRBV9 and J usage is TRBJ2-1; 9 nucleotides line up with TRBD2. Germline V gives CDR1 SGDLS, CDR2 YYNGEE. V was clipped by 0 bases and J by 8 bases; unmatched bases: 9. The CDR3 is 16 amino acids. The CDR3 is CASSVEGGGRAHEQFF. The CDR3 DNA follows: TGTGCCAGCAGCGTAGAAGGCGGCGGGAGGGCCCATGAGCAGTTCTTC.

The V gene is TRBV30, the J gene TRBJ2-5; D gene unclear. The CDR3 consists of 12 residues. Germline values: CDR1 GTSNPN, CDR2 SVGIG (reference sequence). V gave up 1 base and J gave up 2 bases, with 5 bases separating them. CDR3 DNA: TGTGCCTGGAGTGAAGCTCAAGAGACCCAGTACTTC. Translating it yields CAWSEAQETQYF.

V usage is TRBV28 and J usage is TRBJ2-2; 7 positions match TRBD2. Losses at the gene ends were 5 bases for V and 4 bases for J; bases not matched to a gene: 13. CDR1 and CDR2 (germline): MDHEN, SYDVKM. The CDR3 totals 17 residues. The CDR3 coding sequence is TGTGCCAGCAGTCCCATCCACCCCGGGACTACCACCGGGGAGCTGTTTTTT. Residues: CASSPIHPGTTTGELFF.

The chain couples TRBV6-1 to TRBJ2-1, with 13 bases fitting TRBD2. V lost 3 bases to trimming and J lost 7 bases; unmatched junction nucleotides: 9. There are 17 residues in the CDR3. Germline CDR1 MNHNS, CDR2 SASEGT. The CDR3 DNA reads TGTGCCAGCAGTGAGACGAGGACTAGCGGGAGATGGAATGAGCAGTTCTTC. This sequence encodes CASSETRTSGRWNEQFF.

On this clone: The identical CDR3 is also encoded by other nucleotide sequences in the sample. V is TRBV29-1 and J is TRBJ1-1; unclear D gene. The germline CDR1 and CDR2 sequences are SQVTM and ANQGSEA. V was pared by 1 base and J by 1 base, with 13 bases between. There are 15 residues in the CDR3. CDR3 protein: CSVEGVGGPNTEAFF. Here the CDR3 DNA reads TGCAGCGTTGAAGGTGTGGGAGGCCCGAACACTGAAGCTTTCTTT.